Listed below are T cell receptor beta chains from one sample, sequenced in a study of cytomegalovirus exposure and HLA in healthy donors. The table came from immunoSEQ multiplex PCR; TCRdb's copy has only in-frame clones and leaves some out. The sample gives approximately 220,000 clones, about 79% of which show up once; approximately 1.8% is in the top ten. Sequencing used PBMCs. The receptor set was obtained from a male donor in good health and CMV-seronegative. Each CDR3 is given with its conserved first and last residue.

TRBV6-5	TRBJ1-3	CASRRAGDSGNTIYF
TRBV9	TRBJ2-7	CASSLATGSRLSEQYF
TRBV6-5	TRBJ1-2	CASGTGGGYTF
TRBV19	TRBJ1-5	CASSGQVGQPQHF
TRBV4-3	TRBJ2-5	CASSQDRKDGKTQYF
TRBV9	TRBJ1-2	CASSSSQGDGYTF
TRBV7-2	TRBJ2-7	CASSLRGNTYEQYF
TRBV27	TRBJ1-5	CASSPLQGTQPQHF
TRBV6-1	TRBJ1-1	CASSEAEGRTEAFF
TRBV5-5	TRBJ1-2	CASSPGGIGALRGYTF
TRBV11-3	TRBJ2-3	CASSLRGTDTQYF
TRBV6-1	TRBJ1-2	CASSEVGGYYGYTF
TRBV30	TRBJ2-7	CAWTLAGVLSYEQYF
TRBV5-1	TRBJ2-7	CASSLVPGGEQYF
TRBV6-1	TRBJ2-6	CASSARGGANVLTF
TRBV2	TRBJ1-5	CASSLTGADSNQPQHF
TRBV4-3	TRBJ1-2	CASSQDGTGMVYGYTF
TRBV18	TRBJ2-2	CASSPSPGQGAGELFF
TRBV2	TRBJ1-5	CASSGTGGNQPQHF
TRBV9	-	CASSSRTGGVYEQYF
TRBV30	TRBJ1-1	CAWIRDSDTEAFF
TRBV7-9	TRBJ2-5	CASSLVRSPETQYF
TRBV9	TRBJ1-1	CASTAAPKGQGNTEAFF
TRBV28	TRBJ1-2	CASSPRRDRQNYGYTF
TRBV27	TRBJ2-2	CASRDWDSYTGELFF
TRBV29-1	TRBJ2-2	CSVRAGGLNTGELFF
TRBV7-3	TRBJ2-2	CASSLKGQGGNTGELFF
TRBV28	TRBJ2-7	CASIVGSSGTYEQYF
TRBV6-6	TRBJ2-3	CASSTTRGGGTDTQYF
TRBV7-9	TRBJ1-5	CASSTGGQPQHF
TRBV11-2	TRBJ2-3	CASSLDVAGVNTDTQYF
TRBV18	TRBJ2-3	CASSPGLAGTTDTQYF
TRBV25-1	TRBJ2-1	CASSELQGTTLPYNEQFF
TRBV2	TRBJ2-3	CASSEASRGAQYF
TRBV7-9	TRBJ2-7	CASSLVRDSSYEQYF
TRBV5-8	-	CASSGGTVNSYEQYF
TRBV5-1	TRBJ2-7	CASSARDSLSYEQYF
TRBV27	TRBJ1-4	CASGQYRGRTATNEKLFF
TRBV21-1	TRBJ2-7	CASSPCHGYF
TRBV13	TRBJ2-7	CASSSYWDRAYEQYF
TRBV7-2	TRBJ2-7	CASSLMGSGGLTYEQYF
TRBV11-2	TRBJ2-7	CASRGRGHEQYF
TRBV7-3	TRBJ2-7	CASSLVGDYEQYF
TRBV2	TRBJ2-5	CASNSLGSQETQYF
TRBV30	TRBJ2-1	CAAEREGPNEQFF
TRBV7-8	-	CASRPAGIFYEQYF
TRBV9	TRBJ2-7	CASSVGGARYEQYF
TRBV27	TRBJ2-5	CASSPLPLTLDQETQYF
TRBV18	TRBJ1-5	CASSFNLQSGTGLGSQPQHF
TRBV4-2	TRBJ1-2	CASSQAFQVSYGYTF
TRBV7-8	TRBJ1-4	CASSSLGTGNEKLFF
TRBV7-2	TRBJ2-7	CASSLTTGAVDEQYF
TRBV5-1	TRBJ1-5	CASSLGVGRDQPQHF
TRBV7-2	TRBJ1-5	CASSLTASNQPQHF